What follows are 6 T cell receptor beta chains derived from one specimen sequenced in a study of Ad26.COV2.S vaccination and SARS-CoV-2 variants. Sequencing was performed with immunoSEQ multiplex PCR; in TCRdb, only in-frame clones are kept and a portion is missing. This table holds a few hundred thousand clones, about 92% found once. Treatment denoted: roughly 19 received Ad26.COV2.S at low or high dose, single or two shots; five or six received placebo; per-sample allocation not given. Sampling occurred on day 63 after the first vaccine or placebo injection. The sample was peripheral blood, taken in a trial of Ad26.COV2.S vaccine versus placebo. The receptors were gathered from a person aged 18-60 years who received the Ad26.COV2.S COVID-19 vaccine or a placebo.

The gene calls are TRBV5-4 and TRBJ2-1; weak D call: TRBD2 (6 bases). The germline V and J ends were trimmed by 2 bases and 5 bases, with 11 bases remaining between them. The CDR3 spans 14 residues. Germline CDR1 reads SGHNT; CDR2 reads YYREEE (reference sequence). The CDR3 protein is CASSFTGVHNEQFF. The CDR3 bases are TGTGCCAGCAGCTTCACGGGAGTCCACAATGAGCAGTTCTTC. Supplemented by reference TRBV5-4 and TRBJ2-1, the full variable domain reads ETGVTQSPTHLIKTRGQQVTLRCSSQSGHNTVSWYQQALGQGPQFIFQYYREEENGRGNFPPRFSGLQFPNYSSELNVNALELDDSALYLCASSFTGVHNEQFFGPGTRLTVL.

V and J are TRBV25-1 and TRBJ1-1, with D possibly matching TRBD1 (5 bases). V lost 6 bases and J lost 11, with 16 bases in between. CDR1 is MGHDK, CDR2 SYGVNS, per germline. CDR3 length: 12 amino acids. CDR3 in DNA: TGTGCCAGCAGCGAACGGGGGTTTAGTGCTTTCTTT. Its protein product is CASSERGFSAFF.

The chain carries TRBV4-3 and TRBJ2-5; 9 bases are shared with TRBD1. Germline assignment: CDR1 LGHNA and CDR2 YSLEER. This CDR3 spans 16 amino acids. Germline trimming cut 0 bases from V and 5 bases from J; bases unmatched to any gene: 7. CDR3 in DNA: TGCGCCAGCAGCCAAGATCGGAACAGGGGGCCGGAGACCCAGTACTTC. This translates into CASSQDRNRGPETQYF.

The chain has TRBV19 and TRBJ1-3, with TRBD1 as a possible D gene (5 bases). The CDR3 has 14 residues. Trimming left V 4 bases short and J 0 bases short, with 7 bases between. Germline CDR1 is LNHDA and CDR2 is SQIVND (reference sequence). The CDR3 sequence: CASSRGGSGNTIYF. CDR3 nucleotide sequence: TGTGCCAGTAGTAGGGGGGGCTCTGGAAACACCATATATTTT.

The rearrangement links TRBV24-1 to TRBJ1-4; D call uncertain. The length of the CDR3 is 15 residues. Germline loops: CDR1 KGHDR, CDR2 SFDVKD. Deletions cut 8 bases from V and 0 bases from J, with 12 bases between. The CDR3 DNA reads TGTGCCACCATCACCTTCAGTGCAACTAATGAAAAACTGTTTTTT. Its translation: CATITFSATNEKLFF.

The J gene is TRBJ1-2, the V gene TRBV6-2 or TRBV6-3; 7 bases are a match to TRBD1. The CDR3 is 16 amino acids. Germline loops: CDR1 MNHEY, CDR2 SVGEGT. V lost 5 bases and J lost 1; bases outside the gene matches: 10. The CDR3 protein is CASSGGQAWFNYGYTF. In DNA form, the CDR3 reads TGTGCCAGCAGTGGTGGACAGGCGTGGTTTAACTATGGCTACACCTTC.